What follows describes a single T cell receptor beta chain. Its antigen is as yet unknown. The data belong to a study of CD8 T cells in ankylosing spondylitis. Findings of the study overall: Blood of patients with ankylosing spondylitis appeared to be characterized by a TCR beta motif of several highly homologous variants.

The CDR3 sequence is 16 residues long. Trimming pared 1 base from V and 0 bases from J, leaving 13 bases between. CDR1 is SGHRS, CDR2 YFSETQ, per germline. One entry per CDR3 protein results from TCRdb running MiXCR on the 5' RACE reads. The sample consists of a few hundred thousand distinct CDR3 sequences, 10% to 13% of them appearing once. The clonotype was recovered from a male donor with ankylosing spondylitis or in good health (not recorded which). The V gene is TRBV5-1, the J gene TRBJ1-2; D gene unclear. The source material was blood, either unsorted or a sorted T cell fraction (not recorded which). CDR3 in amino acids: CASSLCWALANYGYTF. The CDR3 region has the DNA TGCGCCAGCAGCTTGTGTTGGGCCTTAGCTAACTATGGCTACACCTTC.